These T cell receptor beta chains were read from a single sample in a study of cytomegalovirus exposure and HLA in healthy donors. Method: immunoSEQ multiplex PCR; TCRdb's copy keeps in-frame clones and lacks some. The data show 100,000 to 150,000 clones, 65% to 75% seen once. The sequencing input was PBMCs. All receptors come from a woman aged 45 to 65 in good health and CMV-seropositive. CDR3s include the opening cysteine and the closing phenylalanine or tryptophan. Fields, in order: V gene, clone size, J gene, D gene, CDR3 DNA, CDR3 protein. D genes are given only for firm matches. Part of the rows lack a size; the others show once, few, many or a class for expanded clones.

v_call: TRBV30; clone_size: .; j_call: TRBJ2-7; d_call: TRBD1; cdr3_nt: TGTGCCTGGAGAAAAGTCAGGGGGTCCTACGAGCAGTACTTC; cdr3_aa: CAWRKVRGSYEQYF
v_call: TRBV11-3; clone_size: .; j_call: TRBJ2-2; d_call: TRBD1; cdr3_nt: TGTGCCAGCAGCTTTTCCGGGACAGGGGGCCTCGGGGAGCTGTTTTTT; cdr3_aa: CASSFSGTGGLGELFF
v_call: TRBV4-1; clone_size: .; j_call: TRBJ1-4; d_call: .; cdr3_nt: TGCGCCAGCAGCCAAGATAATTCCGGGGTGGGGATGGATGAAAAACTGTTTTTT; cdr3_aa: CASSQDNSGVGMDEKLFF
v_call: TRBV7-9; clone_size: .; j_call: TRBJ2-1; d_call: .; cdr3_nt: TGTGCCAGCAGCTCCCCCCTAGCTACTAACGATGAGCAGTTCTTC; cdr3_aa: CASSSPLATNDEQFF
v_call: TRBV9; clone_size: .; j_call: TRBJ2-1; d_call: TRBD2; cdr3_nt: TGTGCCAGCAGCTGGGGGGGGACCTACAATGAGCAGTTCTTC; cdr3_aa: CASSWGGTYNEQFF
v_call: TRBV6-4; clone_size: .; j_call: TRBJ2-3; d_call: TRBD2; cdr3_nt: TGTGCCAGCAGTGAAGCGGGGGGCACAGATACGCAGTATTTT; cdr3_aa: CASSEAGGTDTQYF
v_call: TRBV28; clone_size: .; j_call: TRBJ2-7; d_call: .; cdr3_nt: TGTGCCACCTCCGACAGGTCCGGGTCCTACGAGCAGTACTTC; cdr3_aa: CATSDRSGSYEQYF
v_call: TRBV28; clone_size: .; j_call: TRBJ1-2; d_call: .; cdr3_nt: TGTGCCAGCACCACCGGAGGGGTTAAGAACTATGGCTACACCTTC; cdr3_aa: CASTTGGVKNYGYTF
v_call: TRBV7-2; clone_size: few; j_call: TRBJ2-1; d_call: .; cdr3_nt: TGTGCCAGCAGCTTATCAACTAACTCCTACAATGAGCAGTTCTTC; cdr3_aa: CASSLSTNSYNEQFF
v_call: TRBV19; clone_size: once; j_call: TRBJ2-3; d_call: TRBD1; cdr3_nt: TGTGCCAGTAGTATGGACAGGGCCACAGATACGCAGTATTTT; cdr3_aa: CASSMDRATDTQYF
v_call: TRBV5-1; clone_size: .; j_call: TRBJ2-3; d_call: .; cdr3_nt: TGCGCCAGCAGCTTGGCGGTAGGGGAGGCAGATACGCAGTATTTT; cdr3_aa: CASSLAVGEADTQYF
v_call: TRBV29-1; clone_size: .; j_call: TRBJ1-3; d_call: .; cdr3_nt: TGCAGCGTTGAGGGTACGCGGAACACCATATATTTT; cdr3_aa: CSVEGTRNTIYF
v_call: TRBV19; clone_size: .; j_call: TRBJ1-6; d_call: TRBD1; cdr3_nt: TGTGCCAGTAGTACAGGGGGAGCGAATTCACCCCTCCACTTT; cdr3_aa: CASSTGGANSPLHF
v_call: TRBV5-6; clone_size: once; j_call: TRBJ1-6; d_call: .; cdr3_nt: TGTGCCAGCAGCTTCGGGGTTTTCAGTAGTAATTCACCCCTCCACTTT; cdr3_aa: CASSFGVFSSNSPLHF
v_call: TRBV29-1; clone_size: once; j_call: TRBJ1-4; d_call: .; cdr3_nt: TGCAGCGTTGCCCGTGACGGGACAACTAATGAAAAACTGTTTTTT; cdr3_aa: CSVARDGTTNEKLFF
v_call: TRBV6-6; clone_size: .; j_call: TRBJ2-1; d_call: .; cdr3_nt: TGTGCCAGCAGTCAAGCTAGCTATGAGCAGTTCTTC; cdr3_aa: CASSQASYEQFF
v_call: TRBV15; clone_size: .; j_call: TRBJ1-1; d_call: .; cdr3_nt: TGTGCCACCAGCAGACAGGGTTATGAAGCTTTCTTT; cdr3_aa: CATSRQGYEAFF
v_call: TRBV19; clone_size: .; j_call: TRBJ2-5; d_call: .; cdr3_nt: TGTGCCAGTAGTATGAGGGGGAGCTTGCAAGAGACCCAGTACTTC; cdr3_aa: CASSMRGSLQETQYF
v_call: TRBV29-1; clone_size: .; j_call: TRBJ2-3; d_call: TRBD2; cdr3_nt: TGCAGCGTTGCCAGCCTAGCGGGACCAGATACGCAGTATTTT; cdr3_aa: CSVASLAGPDTQYF
v_call: TRBV7-3; clone_size: .; j_call: TRBJ2-2; d_call: TRBD2; cdr3_nt: TGTGCCAGCAGCTTAATGAGCGGGGGGTTCACCGGGGAGCTGTTTTTT; cdr3_aa: CASSLMSGGFTGELFF
v_call: TRBV7-9; clone_size: .; j_call: TRBJ2-3; d_call: TRBD2; cdr3_nt: TGTGACAGCAGCTTATTGCGGGGGGGAGACACGCAGTATTTT; cdr3_aa: CDSSLLRGGDTQYF
v_call: TRBV5-1; clone_size: .; j_call: TRBJ2-3; d_call: TRBD2; cdr3_nt: TGCGCCAGCAGCTTGGGACTAGCTAATACGCAGTATTTT; cdr3_aa: CASSLGLANTQYF
v_call: TRBV9; clone_size: .; j_call: TRBJ1-2; d_call: .; cdr3_nt: TGTGCCAGCAGCCTCGGAGGGACCGATATAAACTATGGCTACACCTTC; cdr3_aa: CASSLGGTDINYGYTF
v_call: TRBV29-1; clone_size: once; j_call: TRBJ2-2; d_call: TRBD1; cdr3_nt: TGCAGCGTTAGGACAGGGGACTCCACCGGGGAGCTGTTTTTT; cdr3_aa: CSVRTGDSTGELFF
v_call: TRBV5-1; clone_size: .; j_call: TRBJ2-7; d_call: TRBD1; cdr3_nt: TGCGCCAGCAGCTTGGATACCGGGACAGCCTACGAGCAGTACTTC; cdr3_aa: CASSLDTGTAYEQYF
v_call: TRBV30; clone_size: .; j_call: TRBJ2-1; d_call: .; cdr3_nt: TGTGCCTGGAGTGTACACCCGACAGGCGGTGAGCAGTTCTTC; cdr3_aa: CAWSVHPTGGEQFF